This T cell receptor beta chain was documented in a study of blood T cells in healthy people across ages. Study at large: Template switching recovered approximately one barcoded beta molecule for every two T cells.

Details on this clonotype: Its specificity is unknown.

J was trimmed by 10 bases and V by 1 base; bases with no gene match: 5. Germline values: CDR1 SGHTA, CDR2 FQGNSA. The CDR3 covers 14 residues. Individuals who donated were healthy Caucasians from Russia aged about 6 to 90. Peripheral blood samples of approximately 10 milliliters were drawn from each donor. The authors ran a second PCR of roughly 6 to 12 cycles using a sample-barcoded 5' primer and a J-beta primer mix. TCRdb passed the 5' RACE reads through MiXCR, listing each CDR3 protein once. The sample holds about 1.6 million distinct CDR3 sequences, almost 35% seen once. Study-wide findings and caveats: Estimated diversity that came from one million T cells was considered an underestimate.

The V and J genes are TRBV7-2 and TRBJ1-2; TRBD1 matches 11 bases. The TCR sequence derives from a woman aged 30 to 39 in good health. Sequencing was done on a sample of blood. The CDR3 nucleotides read TGTGCCAGCAGCTTAGAGGACAGGGGGCGAGACTACACCTTC. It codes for CASSLEDRGRDYTF.